These 17 T cell receptor beta chains share one sample of origin, sequenced in a study of cytomegalovirus exposure and HLA in healthy donors. TCRdb's table, derived via immunoSEQ multiplex PCR, lists solely in-frame clones and lacks some. The sample lists 150,000 to 250,000 clones, about 81% seen once, with 0.95% to 1.5% in the top ten. Material: PBMCs. These receptors were collected from a woman in her 30s in good health and CMV-seronegative.

The chain joins TRBV9 to TRBJ2-3, with D possibly matching TRBD2 (6 bases). This CDR3 region has 16 residues. V gave up 4 bases and J gave up 3 bases, with 18 bases separating them. Germline loops: CDR1 SGDLS, CDR2 YYNGEE. Here the CDR3 reads CASSTRPGLNTDTQYF. The CDR3 coding sequence is TGTGCCAGCAGCACTCGACCGGGACTCAATACAGATACGCAGTATTTT.

This clone was observed once. The chain joins TRBV27 to TRBJ1-4; TRBD1 matches 7 bases. After removal of 3 bases from V and 8 bases from J, the junction contained 9 bases not matched to a gene. This CDR3 contains 15 residues. Germline V lookup: CDR1 MNHEY, CDR2 SMNVEV (reference sequence). CDR3 protein: CASSLNDRVGEKLFF. Written as DNA, the CDR3 is TGTGCCAGCAGTTTGAACGACAGGGTGGGGGAAAAACTGTTTTTT.

J is TRBJ2-1 and V is TRBV2; D is uncertain. The germline V gene has CDR1 SNHLY and CDR2 FYNNEI. The CDR3 extends over 11 amino acids. Trimming stripped 4 bases from V and 8 bases from J, with 6 bases between. The CDR3 reads CASSAYYEQFF. Here the CDR3 DNA reads TGTGCCAGCAGTGCGTACTATGAGCAGTTCTTC.

The chain carries TRBV5-4 and TRBJ1-2; TRBD1 is a possible D gene (6 bases). CDR1 is SGHNT, CDR2 YYREEE, per germline (reference sequence). This CDR3 spans 15 amino acids. V dropped 0 bases and J dropped 4 bases, with 13 bases sitting between them. The CDR3 is CASSLEVRGAYGYTF. The CDR3 bases are TGTGCCAGCAGCTTGGAGGTCAGGGGCGCCTATGGCTACACCTTC.

V gene TRBV11-2 combines with J gene TRBJ2-7; D remains unclear. From germline, CDR1 is SGHAT and CDR2 FQNNGV. This CDR3 spans 10 amino acids. V dropped 1 base and J dropped 9 bases, with 4 bases sitting between them. The CDR3 loop reads CASSLVGQYF. CDR3 sequence (DNA): TGTGCCAGCAGCTTAGTCGGGCAGTACTTC.

This chain links TRBV6-5 with TRBJ1-1; D perhaps matches TRBD1 (5 bases). The CDR3 length is 15 residues. Trimming stripped 6 bases from V and 4 bases from J, with 18 bases between. Germline CDR1 MNHEY, CDR2 SVGAGI. CDR3 bases: TGTGCCAGCAGATTTAGCAGGGATAGAGTCACTGAAGCTTTCTTT. Protein: CASRFSRDRVTEAFF.

To note about this clone: A far larger clone lies a single base away; this is likely a read error. This sequence joins TRBV7-6 and TRBJ1-2; no definite D call. This CDR3 spans 13 amino acids. Trimming removed 5 bases at V and 4 bases at J, with 11 bases between. Germline lookup yields CDR1 SGHVS and CDR2 FNYEAQ. The CDR3 DNA follows: TGTGCCAGCAGCCCGGACGGGGTCTATGGCTACACCTTC. This encodes CASSPDGVYGYTF.

This rearrangement joins TRBV12-1 to TRBJ2-7; the table's D call of TRBD1 was not tested on the DNA. TRBV12-1 is labeled a pseudogene. This CDR3 comprises 11 residues. CDR3 nucleotide sequence: TGTGCCAGCAAATCCAGCTACGAGCAGTACTTC. Translating gives CASKSSYEQYF.

J is TRBJ1-4 and V is TRBV27, with 7 bases fitting TRBD1. V shed 4 bases and J 6 bases; nucleotides not matched to a gene: 8. Germline-derived CDR1 and CDR2 are MNHEY and SMNVEV (reference sequence). CDR3 size: 15 residues. For the CDR3, the DNA is TGTGCCAGCAGTTCCCGACAGGGAACCGATGAAAAACTGTTTTTT. The encoded protein is CASSSRQGTDEKLFF.

This clone has a handful of counts. The rearrangement links TRBV2 to TRBJ1-6; 9 bases line up with TRBD1. Germline assignment: CDR1 SNHLY and CDR2 FYNNEI. The V and J ends lost 3 bases and 9 bases, in that order; junction bases with no gene match: 6. The length of the CDR3 is 15 residues. The CDR3 region is CASSDNGQGSSPLHF. The CDR3 DNA follows: TGTGCCAGCAGTGATAACGGACAGGGGAGTTCACCCCTCCACTTT. The variable domain in full, with the rest retrieved from reference TRBV2 and TRBJ1-6, is EPEVTQTPSHQVTQMGQEVILRCVPISNHLYFYWYRQILGQKVEFLVSFYNNEISEKSEIFDDQFSVERPDGSNFTLKIRSTKLEDSAMYFCASSDNGQGSSPLHFGNGTRLTVT.

The chain uses TRBV4-2 and TRBJ2-2, with a weak D call TRBD2 (6 bases). The germline gives CDR1 LGHNA, CDR2 YNFKEQ. The CDR3 covers 15 residues. Trimming pared 4 bases from V and 6 bases from J, leaving 15 bases between. CDR3: CASSLAGTYSGELFF. DNA of the CDR3: TGTGCCAGCAGCCTCGCCGGGACTTACTCCGGGGAGCTGTTTTTT.

Comments on this clone: Other DNA sequences in the same sample also yield this CDR3. This sequence joins TRBV29-1 and TRBJ1-4; D might be TRBD1 (6 bases). The CDR3 consists of 12 residues. Trimming shortened V by 6 bases and J by 4 bases, and 9 bases separated the two germline ends. Germline V gene data show CDR1 as SQVTM and CDR2 as ANQGSEA. The CDR3 region is CSVSQGNEKLFF. CDR3 coding DNA: TGCAGCGTCTCACAGGGTAATGAAAAACTGTTTTTT.

This clone was counted once. This chain links TRBV10-2 with TRBJ2-1, with unresolved D. The CDR3 covers 11 residues. Per the germline V gene, CDR1 is WSHSY and CDR2 is SAAADI. V gave up 2 bases and J gave up 11 bases, with 7 bases separating them. The CDR3 DNA is TGCGCCAGCAGTGAGAGCCAAAAGCAGTTCTTC. As protein: CASSESQKQFF.

Only a few counts were recorded for this clone. The chain couples TRBV7-9 to TRBJ1-1, with no clear D. This CDR3 has 13 residues. Germline V gives CDR1 SEHNR, CDR2 FQNEAQ (reference sequence). The germline V and J ends were trimmed by 7 bases and 0 bases, with 9 bases remaining between them. CDR3 DNA: TGTGCCAGCAAAAACTTGGTGAACACTGAAGCTTTCTTT. This sequence encodes CASKNLVNTEAFF.

This rearrangement joins TRBV4-1 to TRBJ2-1; 8 bases agree with TRBD1. CDR1 and CDR2 from the germline V gene are MGHRA and YSYEKL. J lost 6 bases, V lost 4 bases, and 8 bases had no gene match. This CDR3 comprises 15 residues. The CDR3 spells CASSPGDRGSNEQFF. CDR3 DNA: TGCGCCAGCAGCCCAGGAGACAGGGGCAGCAATGAGCAGTTCTTC.

In its sample, this clone was seen once. V usage is TRBV6-1 and J usage is TRBJ1-2, with TRBD1 as a possible D gene (6 bases). The germline V gene encodes CDR1 MNHNS and CDR2 SASEGT. The CDR3 is made up of 18 amino acids. Trimming stripped 3 bases from V and 0 bases from J, with 20 bases between. The CDR3 sequence: CASSEVVWGGGSNYGYTF. The CDR3 nucleotides are TGTGCCAGCAGTGAGGTTGTATGGGGGGGCGGATCTAACTATGGCTACACCTTC.

The genes are TRBV30 and TRBJ1-2, with D perhaps matching TRBD1 (5 bases). The ends were cut back, 8 bases at V and 8 bases at J, with 18 bases in the middle. CDR3 length equals 12 residues. Germline V gene sequence: CDR1 GTSNPN, CDR2 SVGIG (reference sequence). CDR3: CALGIGVGGYTF. CDR3 nucleotide sequence: TGTGCCCTAGGTATAGGGGTCGGGGGCTACACCTTC.